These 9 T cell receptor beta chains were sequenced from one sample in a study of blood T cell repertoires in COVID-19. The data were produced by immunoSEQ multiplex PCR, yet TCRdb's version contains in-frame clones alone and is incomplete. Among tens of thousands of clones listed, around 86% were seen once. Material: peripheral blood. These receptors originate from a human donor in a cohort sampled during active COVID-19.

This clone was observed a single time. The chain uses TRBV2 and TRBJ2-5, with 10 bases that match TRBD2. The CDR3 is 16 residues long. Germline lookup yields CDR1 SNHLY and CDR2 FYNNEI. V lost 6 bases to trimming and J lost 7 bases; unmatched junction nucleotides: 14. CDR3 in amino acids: CASSLAGEKKSGTQYF. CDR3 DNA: TGTGCCAGCAGCCTAGCGGGGGAGAAAAAAAGTGGGACCCAGTACTTC.

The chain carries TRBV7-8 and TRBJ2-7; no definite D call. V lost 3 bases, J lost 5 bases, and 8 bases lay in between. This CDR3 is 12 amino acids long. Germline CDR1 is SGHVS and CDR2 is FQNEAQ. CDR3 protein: CASSLPGNEQYF. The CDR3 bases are TGTGCCAGCAGCTTGCCAGGCAACGAGCAGTACTTC.

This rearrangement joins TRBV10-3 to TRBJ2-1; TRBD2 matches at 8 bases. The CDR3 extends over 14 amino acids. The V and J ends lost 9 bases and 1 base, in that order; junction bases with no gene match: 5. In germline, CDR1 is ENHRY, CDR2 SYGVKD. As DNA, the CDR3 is TGTGCCATTACTCAGCGGGGGTCCTACAATGAGCAGTTCTTC. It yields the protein CAITQRGSYNEQFF.

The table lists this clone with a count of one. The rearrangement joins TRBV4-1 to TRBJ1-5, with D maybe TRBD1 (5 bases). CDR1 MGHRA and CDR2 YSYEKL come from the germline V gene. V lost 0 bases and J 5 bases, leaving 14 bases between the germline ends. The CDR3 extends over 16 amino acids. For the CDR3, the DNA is TGCGCCAGCAGCCAAGATTCCCAGGGATTCTATCAGCCCCAGCATTTT. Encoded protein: CASSQDSQGFYQPQHF.

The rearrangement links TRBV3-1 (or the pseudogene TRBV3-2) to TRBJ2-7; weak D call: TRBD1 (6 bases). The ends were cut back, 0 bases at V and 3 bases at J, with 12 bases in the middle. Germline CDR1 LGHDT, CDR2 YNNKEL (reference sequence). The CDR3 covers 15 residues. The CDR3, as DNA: TGTGCCAGCAGCCAAGACGTCCCAGGGGTCTACGAGCAGTACTTC. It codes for CASSQDVPGVYEQYF.

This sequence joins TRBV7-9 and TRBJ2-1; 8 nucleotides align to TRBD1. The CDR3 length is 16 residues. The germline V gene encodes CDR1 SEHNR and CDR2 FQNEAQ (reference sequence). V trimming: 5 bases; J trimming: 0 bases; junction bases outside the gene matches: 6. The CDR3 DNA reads TGTGCCAGCAGCCCAAGACAGGGGAGCTCCTACAATGAGCAGTTCTTC. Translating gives CASSPRQGSSYNEQFF.

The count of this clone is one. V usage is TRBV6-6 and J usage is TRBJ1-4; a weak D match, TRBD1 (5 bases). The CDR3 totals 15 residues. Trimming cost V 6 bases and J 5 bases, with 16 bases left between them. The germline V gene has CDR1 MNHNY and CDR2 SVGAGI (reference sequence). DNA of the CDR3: TGTGCCAGCAGAGACATCGGGGGGGGAAATGAAAAACTGTTTTTT. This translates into CASRDIGGGNEKLFF.

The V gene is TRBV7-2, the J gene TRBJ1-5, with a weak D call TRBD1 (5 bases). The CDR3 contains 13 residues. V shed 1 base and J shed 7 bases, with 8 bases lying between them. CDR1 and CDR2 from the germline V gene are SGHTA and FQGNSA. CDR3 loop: CASSLGGGQPQHF. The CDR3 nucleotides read TGTGCCAGCAGCTTAGGGGGCGGCCAGCCCCAGCATTTT.

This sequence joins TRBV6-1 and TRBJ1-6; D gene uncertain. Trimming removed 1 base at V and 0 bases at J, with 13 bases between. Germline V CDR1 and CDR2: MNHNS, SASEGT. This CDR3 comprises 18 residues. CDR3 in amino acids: CASSEVLGGSSYNSPLHF. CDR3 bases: TGTGCCAGCAGTGAAGTTTTGGGAGGGAGCTCCTATAATTCACCCCTCCACTTT.